The present T cell receptor beta chain was sequenced within a study of cytomegalovirus exposure and HLA in healthy donors. The CDR3 is 16 residues long. Germline assignment: CDR1 SGHKS and CDR2 YYEKEE (reference sequence). The J segment lost 4 bases and the V segment lost 4 bases, leaving 10 bases of the junction unmatched. Worth noting for this clone: Its target is unknown.

Study-wide results and caveats: According to an earlier analysis, most TCR beta V segments yielded productive rearrangements about 90% or about 30% of the time.

Primers: 60 Vbeta forward and 13 Jbeta reverse. The data were produced by immunoSEQ multiplex PCR, yet TCRdb's version contains in-frame clones alone and is incomplete. This table holds more than 150,000 clones, over 70% found once. The chain has TRBV5-5 and TRBJ1-5; 8 bases line up with TRBD1. This sequence originates from a young woman in good health and CMV-seronegative. The sample taken for sequencing was PBMCs. The CDR3 DNA reads TGTGCCAGCAGCGTTTCCGGGACAGGCTCGAATCAGCCCCAGCATTTT. Translated: CASSVSGTGSNQPQHF.